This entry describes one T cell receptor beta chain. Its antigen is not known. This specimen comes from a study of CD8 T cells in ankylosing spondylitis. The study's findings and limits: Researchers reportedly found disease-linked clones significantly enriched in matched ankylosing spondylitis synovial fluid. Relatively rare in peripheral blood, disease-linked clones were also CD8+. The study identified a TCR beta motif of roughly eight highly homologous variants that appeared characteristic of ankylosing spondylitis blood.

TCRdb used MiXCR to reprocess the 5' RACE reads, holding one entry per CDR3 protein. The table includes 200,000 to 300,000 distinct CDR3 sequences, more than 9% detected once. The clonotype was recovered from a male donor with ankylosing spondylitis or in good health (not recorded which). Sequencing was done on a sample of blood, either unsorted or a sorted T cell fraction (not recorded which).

The CDR3 DNA sequence: TGCAGTGCTGGAGGACTGGCAGGGCGGCAAGAGACCCAGTACTTC. It specifies CSAGGLAGRQETQYF. The chain uses TRBV20-1 and TRBJ2-5; TRBD1 or TRBD2 may be the D gene (5 bases each). In germline, CDR1 is DFQATT, CDR2 SNEGSKA (reference sequence). The V end was cut by 5 bases, the J end by 2 bases, with 18 bases between. The length of the CDR3 is 15 residues.